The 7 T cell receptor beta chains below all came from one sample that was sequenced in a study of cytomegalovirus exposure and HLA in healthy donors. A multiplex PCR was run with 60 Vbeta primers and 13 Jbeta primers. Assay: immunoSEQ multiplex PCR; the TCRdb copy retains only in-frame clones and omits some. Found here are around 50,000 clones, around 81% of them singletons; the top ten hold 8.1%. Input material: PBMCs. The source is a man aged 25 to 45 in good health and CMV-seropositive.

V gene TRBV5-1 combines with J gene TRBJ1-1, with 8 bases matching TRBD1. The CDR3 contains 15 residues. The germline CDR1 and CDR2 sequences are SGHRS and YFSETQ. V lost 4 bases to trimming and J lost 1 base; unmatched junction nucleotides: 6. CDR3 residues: CASSPTGQENTEAFF. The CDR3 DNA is TGCGCCAGCAGCCCTACGGGACAGGAGAACACTGAAGCTTTCTTT.

The CDR3 sequence is CASRGYSGVGVETQYF. CDR3 nucleotides: TGTGCCAGCAGGGGCTACAGCGGGGTAGGGGTTGAGACCCAGTACTTC. The chain is built from TRBV5-4 and TRBJ2-5; 7 bases match TRBD2. The germline V gene has CDR1 SGHNT and CDR2 YYREEE (reference sequence). The CDR3 runs to 16 residues. V shed 5 bases and J 5 bases; nucleotides not matched to a gene: 15.

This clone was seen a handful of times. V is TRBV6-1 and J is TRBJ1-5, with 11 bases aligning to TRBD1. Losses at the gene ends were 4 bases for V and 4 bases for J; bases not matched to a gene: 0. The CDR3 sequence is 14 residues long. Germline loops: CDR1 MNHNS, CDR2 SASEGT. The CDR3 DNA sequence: TGTGCCAGCAGTGGGGACAGGGGGAATCAGCCCCAGCATTTT. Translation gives CASSGDRGNQPQHF.

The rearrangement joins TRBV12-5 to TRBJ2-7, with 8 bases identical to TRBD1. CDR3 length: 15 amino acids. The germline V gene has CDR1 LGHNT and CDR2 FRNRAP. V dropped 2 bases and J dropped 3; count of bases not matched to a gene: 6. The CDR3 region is CASGLSSGGNYEQYF. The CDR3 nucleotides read TGTGCTAGTGGTTTGTCCTCAGGGGGCAACTACGAGCAGTACTTC.

The CDR3 DNA sequence: TGTGCCAGCAGCCCAATTCGGAGGGCTAGCACAGATACGCAGTATTTT. Protein product: CASSPIRRASTDTQYF. The chain recombines TRBV5-4 with TRBJ2-3, with D perhaps TRBD2 (6 bases). The V end lost 4 bases, the J end lost 0 bases, and 15 bases lay between the germline ends. Germline V gene data show CDR1 as SGHNT and CDR2 as YYREEE (reference sequence). The CDR3 runs 16 residues.

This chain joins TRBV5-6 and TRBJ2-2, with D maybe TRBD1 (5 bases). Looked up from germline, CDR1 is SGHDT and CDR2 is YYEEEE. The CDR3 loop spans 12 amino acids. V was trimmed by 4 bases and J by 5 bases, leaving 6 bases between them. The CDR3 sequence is CASSQGTGELFF. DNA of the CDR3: TGTGCCAGCAGCCAGGGAACCGGGGAGCTGTTTTTT.

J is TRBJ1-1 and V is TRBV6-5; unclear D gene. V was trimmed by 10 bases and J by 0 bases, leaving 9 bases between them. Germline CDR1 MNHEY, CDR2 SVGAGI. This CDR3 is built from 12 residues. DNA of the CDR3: TGTGCCACCATAGATTTGAACACTGAAGCTTTCTTT. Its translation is CATIDLNTEAFF.